The text below deals with one T cell receptor beta chain. Its antigen remains undetermined. It has no much larger one-base neighbor in the sample; base qualities were not kept. These data come from a study of cytomegalovirus exposure and HLA in healthy donors (dated by TCRdb to 2016 to 2017). Notes on the research overall: An earlier analysis of more than 550 of the donors reported 276 Gb of sequence data and approximately 120 million unique TCR beta sequences obtained from about 179 million T cells. Donor age, sex, ethnicity and CMV serostatus were compiled alongside the repertoire data. The study profiled the T cell repertoires of under 850 subjects by immunosequencing and related them to cytomegalovirus serostatus. Several DR-DQ haplotypes were handled as single units for association and clustering because linkage in the cohort was strong. An early release that covered more than 550 HLA-typed donors contained 250 to 350 gigabases of sequencing data and tens of millions of unique TCR sequences. To predict cytomegalovirus infection status, the study brought together high-throughput TCR immunosequencing, statistical association of individual TCRs with disease status, and machine learning. Every repertoire in the discovery cohort had been generated on one and the same sequencing platform. A later analysis re-analyzed previously published TCR beta repertoires from several hundred donors and added high-resolution HLA genotyping to study TCR occurrence patterns. A separate validation cohort of about 110 different subjects was used in addition to the roughly 670-subject first cohort. The study aimed to test whether cataloging public T cell receptors could reveal signatures of past pathogen exposure. The number of donors typed differed by locus, with about 620-630 for A, B, C, DRB1 and DQB1, about 500 for DQA1, 606 for DPA1, and around 460 for DPB1. Rather than using new phenotypic data, the later analysis identified candidate immune exposures from TCR beta sequences and from how often those sequences occurred across donors. Across about 370 genotyped donors of the cohort, an average of roughly 200,000 unique TCR beta nucleotide sequences per donor were sequenced, and around 20% of those sequences were non-productive. Among the roughly 400 genotyped donors, approximately 81% belonged to the genetic ancestry cluster associated with self-reported Caucasian donors. To decide whether each TCR beta V gene segment behaved as functional or pseudogenic, an earlier analysis of 587 of the donors relied on high-throughput TCR beta sequencing. HLA typing covered class I and class II loci at four-digit resolution. A later genetic analysis took genome-wide SNP genotypes for 398 of the 666 donors and used that subset as a discovery cohort. The paper's findings and limits, for the study overall: A later analysis found that HLA-associated TCR beta chains were more clonally expanded and had lower generation probabilities than equally common non-associated chains. Three of the identified cytomegalovirus-associated TCR beta chains were confirmed in vitro to be specific for cytomegalovirus antigens. In a later analysis, several top co-occurrence clusters were reported to appear linked to parvovirus B19, influenza, CMV and Epstein-Barr virus. The authors suggested that the approach could potentially be extended to other disease states and immunological phenotypes. Correlated functional status among segregating V segments might be attributable to linkage disequilibrium, but an unknown experimental factor could not be ruled out. A later analysis found that most CMV-associated TCR beta chains appeared HLA-restricted, with HLA associations seemingly driven largely by CMV exposure. Because HLA typing was missing for some donors at each locus, association tests included only the typed subset. Roughly uniform sequencing depth across donors was assumed in presence/absence analyses, although this assumption may not hold. The cohort was sequenced for TCR beta chains only, and without alpha or paired-chain data the features that could be detected were limited. V-gene and J-gene trimming of TCR beta chains was associated with a missense DCLRE1C variant in a later genetic analysis, and the association was replicated in an independent cohort. In the study, 150 to 200 TCR beta chains were listed as associated with cytomegalovirus. The sequencing pipeline was judged likely to have produced a cluster of highly shared sequence variants as a technical artifact. Cytomegalovirus status was reported to be diagnosed by the classifier with high specificity and sensitivity in both the original and validation cohorts. When HLA alleles, especially DR and DQ, strongly co-occurred, TCR associations were difficult to assign to individual alleles. According to a later analysis, TCR association rates differed among HLA loci, with DRB1 alleles showing the most associated TCRs and HLA-C alleles showing the fewest. A further reported finding was that TCR beta sequences accurately predicted the HLA-A and HLA-B alleles for most subjects in the first cohort. In an earlier analysis of some 500 of the donors, most TCR beta V segments were observed in productive rearrangements about 90% or about 30% of the time, broadly matching IMGT annotations. Immune exposure information for the cohort was limited to CMV serostatus. A later analysis associated about 17,000 TCR beta sequences with specific HLA alleles at a false discovery rate of 0.05. Because the 87-base-pair reads could not distinguish some IMGT-functional V segments, including TRBV6-2 and TRBV6-3, those segments were excluded. Compared with the 666-donor mean, donors in an Asian-associated ancestry cluster had fewer N-insertions in productive TCRs, according to a later genetic analysis. Because counts were too low, more than 15 rarely observed V segments, including chromosome 9 orphons, were excluded from the earlier analysis of 500 to 700 of the donors. While some public TCRs were present in many individuals, most TCR sequences turned up only very rarely across donors.

Spanning cysteine to phenylalanine, the CDR3 consists of 15 amino acids. This entry keeps only the CDR3 DNA: 45 bases, framed from base 1. The V end gives up 2 bases and the J end 7 bases, leaving 7 bases in the junction not matched to a gene. Taken from the germline V gene (reference sequence), the CDR1 and CDR2 loops are LNHNV and YYDKDF. In total, roughly 670 healthy bone marrow donors made up the cohort. Cohort members were all nominally healthy when sampled, although unrecorded immune exposures were likely present. The donor tested CMV seronegative, placing the donor among the roughly 340 seronegative members of the cohort. Each donor provided a peripheral blood sample, and peripheral blood mononuclear cells were used for TCR beta sequencing. Genomic DNA extraction from the blood cell samples was performed with the Qiagen DNeasy Blood Extraction Kit. Library preparation was by the immunoSEQ multiplex PCR assay. For the multiplex PCR, a mixture combining 60 forward primers for TCR Vbeta segments and 13 reverse primers for TCR Jbeta segments was used. Amplification of the CDR3 region of rearranged TCR beta genes was performed with a multiplex PCR assay on genomic DNA. On the Illumina HiSeq System, the amplified TCR beta libraries were sequenced as 87-base-pair reads. The source study handled its data this way. Across the 640 or so repertoires, a later analysis counted approximately 75 million unique TCR beta chains, around 11 million of which were shared by at least two donors. Raw reads were error-corrected and collapsed into unique sequences by a nearest-neighbor algorithm in which closely related sequences were merged to remove PCR and sequencing errors. To assign V, D and J gene segments, CDR3 sequences were aligned to IMGT reference sequences. For a sequence to be retained, a match of at least six nucleotides to both a V gene segment and a J gene segment was required. Rearrangements were classified as productive when the CDR3 lacked stop codons and remained in frame with V and J, and all other rearrangements were classified as non-productive. Following IMGT convention, CDR3 was defined as the stretch from the second conserved V-encoded cysteine up to the conserved J-encoded phenylalanine. In an earlier analysis of 587 of the donors, sequences lacking an unambiguous match to a single V gene segment were excluded. An earlier analysis of fewer than 750 of the donors called V segments functional above 56.7% productive rearrangements and segregating when the between-donor standard deviation exceeded 5%. A statistical classification framework was built for diagnosing cytomegalovirus status from the catalog of TCR beta chain sequences. In a later analysis, V and J genes were assigned by comparing TCR nucleotide sequences against IMGT/GENE-DB human TR gene sequences. In a later analysis, CDR3 sequences and most-parsimonious VDJ recombination scenarios were assigned using the TCRdist pipeline. In a later analysis, every TCR beta chain was defined by the combination of its CDR3 amino acid sequence and its V-gene family, and reads without a unique V-gene family were dropped. As a way to deal with suspected cross-contamination and a sequencing artifact, a later analysis dropped over 550 nucleotide sequences that were highly shared and had low generation probability. In a later analysis, a clonal expansion index for each public chain was calculated from normalized within-repertoire ranks of inferred template counts. In a later analysis, generation probabilities were computed with a VDJ recombination model fitted to out-of-frame rearrangements, and the resulting probabilities were checked against IGoR. In a later analysis, hypergeometric tests were used to score TCR-TCR, TCR-HLA and TCR-CMV co-occurrence, with a repertoire-size bias correction applied to TCR pairs. False discovery rates were estimated in a later analysis by permuting HLA or CMV assignments 20 times. A later analysis grouped co-occurring TCRs with DBSCAN, adding TCRdist sequence similarity when clustering within HLA-allele-positive subsets. Co-occurrence clustering excluded repertoires with fewer than 30,000 or more than 120,000 public chains, plus five with anomalous nucleotide sharing. TCRdb holds this immuneACCESS table with in-frame rearrangements only. Some clones are missing; in checked studies, unresolved V genes explain under half, and the rest has no known cause. That table is the source of V, J and clone size, and D and trimming were worked out from the DNA. Present in this sample are about 180,000 clones, roughly 85% of which were seen just once. In total, the top ten clones hold 1% of the sample.

Sequencing was done on a sample of PBMCs. This receptor was taken from a boy under 10 years old in good health and CMV-seronegative. The sequence links TRBV15 to TRBJ2-5; TRBD1 matches 10 bases in the middle. The nucleotide sequence reads as follows: TGTGCCACCAGCAGATCTTCAGGACAGGGGGTGACCCAGTACTTC. This sequence encodes CATSRSSGQGVTQYF.